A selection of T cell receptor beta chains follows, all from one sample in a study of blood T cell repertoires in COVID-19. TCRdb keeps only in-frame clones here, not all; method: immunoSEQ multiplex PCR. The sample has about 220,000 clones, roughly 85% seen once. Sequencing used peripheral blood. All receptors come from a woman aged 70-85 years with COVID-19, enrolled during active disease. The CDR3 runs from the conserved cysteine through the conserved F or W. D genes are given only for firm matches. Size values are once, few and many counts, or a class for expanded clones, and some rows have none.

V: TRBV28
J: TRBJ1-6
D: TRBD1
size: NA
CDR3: CASSLSGQRNSPLHF
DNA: TGTGCCAGCAGTTTATCGGGACAGAGGAATTCACCCCTCCACTTT

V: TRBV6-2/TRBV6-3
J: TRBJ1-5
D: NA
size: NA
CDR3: CASSSRGGDGFDNQPQHF
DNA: TGTGCCAGCAGTTCCCGCGGGGGGGACGGTTTCGACAATCAGCCCCAGCATTTT

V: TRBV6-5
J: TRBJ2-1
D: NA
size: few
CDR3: CASSLGTYYNEQFF
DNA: TGTGCCAGCAGTTTAGGGACTTACTACAATGAGCAGTTCTTC

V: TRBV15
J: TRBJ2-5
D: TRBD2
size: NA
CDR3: CATSRPAGVQETQYF
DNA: TGTGCCACCAGCCGCCCAGCGGGAGTTCAAGAGACCCAGTACTTC

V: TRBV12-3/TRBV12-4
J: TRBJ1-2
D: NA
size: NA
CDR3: CASRAPTGLGYTF
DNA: TGTGCCAGCAGAGCTCCGACAGGACTTGGCTACACCTTC

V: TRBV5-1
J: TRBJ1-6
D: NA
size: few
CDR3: CASSLAAADNSPLHF
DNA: TGCGCCAGCAGCTTGGCGGCGGCCGATAATTCACCCCTCCACTTT

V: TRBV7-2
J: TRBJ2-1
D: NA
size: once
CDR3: CASSLASSEQFF
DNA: TGTGCCAGCAGCTTAGCGAGTTCTGAGCAGTTCTTC

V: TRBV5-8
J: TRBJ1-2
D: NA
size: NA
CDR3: CASSPGVWGYTF
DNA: TGTGCCAGCAGTCCAGGGGTTTGGGGCTACACCTTC

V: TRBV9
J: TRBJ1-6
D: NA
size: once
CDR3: CASSVVGGSNSPLHF
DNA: TGTGCCAGCAGCGTAGTCGGGGGAAGTAATTCACCCCTCCACTTT

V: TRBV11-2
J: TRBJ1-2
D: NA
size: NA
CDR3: CASSLGQNYGYTF
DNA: TGTGCCAGCAGCTTAGGGCAGAACTATGGCTACACCTTC

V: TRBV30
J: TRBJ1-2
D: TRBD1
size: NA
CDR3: CAWSRQGYGYTF
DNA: TGTGCCTGGAGTAGACAGGGGTATGGCTACACCTTC

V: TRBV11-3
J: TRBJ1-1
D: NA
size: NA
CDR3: CASSFRTANTEAFF
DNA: TGTGCCAGCAGCTTCCGGACAGCGAACACTGAAGCTTTCTTT

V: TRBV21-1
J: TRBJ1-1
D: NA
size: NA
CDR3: CASSMPLDRGCTEAFF
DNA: TGTGCCAGCAGCATGCCGTTGGACAGGGGTTGTACTGAAGCTTTCTTT

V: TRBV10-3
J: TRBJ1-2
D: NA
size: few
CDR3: CAISERGGYGYTF
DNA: TGTGCCATCAGTGAGAGAGGGGGCTATGGCTACACCTTC

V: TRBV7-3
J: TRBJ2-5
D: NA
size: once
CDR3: CASSLTSAGLAGETQYF
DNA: TGTGCCAGCAGCTTAACGTCCGCGGGACTTGCTGGGGAGACCCAGTACTTC

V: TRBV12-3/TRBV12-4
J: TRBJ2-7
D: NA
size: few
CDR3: CASSITGTYEQYF
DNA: TGTGCCAGCAGCATAACCGGGACCTACGAGCAGTACTTC

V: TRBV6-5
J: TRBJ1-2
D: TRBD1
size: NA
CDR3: CASNWDRTNYGYTF
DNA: TGTGCCAGCAATTGGGACAGGACTAACTATGGCTACACCTTC

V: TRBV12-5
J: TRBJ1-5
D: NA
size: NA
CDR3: CASGLDTQPQHF
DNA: TGTGCTAGTGGTTTGGACACCCAGCCCCAGCATTTT

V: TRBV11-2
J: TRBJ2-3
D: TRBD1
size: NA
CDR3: CASSFQGAAADTQYF
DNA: TGTGCCAGCAGCTTCCAGGGGGCGGCAGCAGATACGCAGTATTTT

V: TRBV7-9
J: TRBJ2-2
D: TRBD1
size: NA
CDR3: CASSFRQGNTGELFF
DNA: TGTGCCAGCAGCTTCAGACAGGGGAACACCGGGGAGCTGTTTTTT

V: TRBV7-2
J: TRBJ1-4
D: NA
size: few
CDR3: CASSLGRNEKLFF
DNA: TGTGCCAGCAGCTTAGGCAGGAATGAAAAACTGTTTTTT

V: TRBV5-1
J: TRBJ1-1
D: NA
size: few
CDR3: CASSLVPGNTEAFF
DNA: TGCGCCAGCAGCTTGGTTCCGGGAAACACTGAAGCTTTCTTT

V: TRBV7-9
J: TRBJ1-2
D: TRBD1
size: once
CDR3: CASSRTGGREIFNYGYTF
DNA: TGTGCCAGCAGCCGGACAGGGGGCAGAGAAATTTTTAACTATGGCTACACCTTC

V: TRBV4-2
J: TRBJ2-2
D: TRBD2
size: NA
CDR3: CASSRYSGGANTGELFF
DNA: TGTGCCAGCAGCCGATACAGCGGGGGCGCGAACACCGGGGAGCTGTTTTTT

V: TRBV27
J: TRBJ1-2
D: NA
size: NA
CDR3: CASSTGQGYGYTF
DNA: TGTGCCAGCAGTACAGGGCAAGGCTATGGCTACACCTTC

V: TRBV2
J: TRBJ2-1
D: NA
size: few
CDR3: CASSERSTASSYNEQFF
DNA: TGTGCCAGCAGTGAAAGGTCGACAGCCTCATCCTACAATGAGCAGTTCTTC

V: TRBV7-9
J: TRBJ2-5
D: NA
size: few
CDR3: CASSSSQSGRRETQYF
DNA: TGTGCCAGCAGCTCATCCCAAAGCGGTAGGAGAGAGACCCAGTACTTC

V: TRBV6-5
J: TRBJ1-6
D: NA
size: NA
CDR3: CASRRGIGNNSPLHF
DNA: TGTGCCAGCAGGAGGGGGATAGGTAATAATTCACCCCTCCACTTT

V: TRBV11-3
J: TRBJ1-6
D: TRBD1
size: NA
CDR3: CASRDRDYNSPLHF
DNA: TGTGCCAGCAGAGACAGGGATTATAATTCACCCCTCCACTTT

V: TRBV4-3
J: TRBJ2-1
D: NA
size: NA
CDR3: CASSQNWRNSYNEQFF
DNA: TGCGCCAGCAGCCAAAATTGGCGGAACTCCTACAATGAGCAGTTCTTC

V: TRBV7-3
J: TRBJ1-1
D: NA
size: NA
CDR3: CASSLSHGGSTEAFF
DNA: TGTGCCAGCAGCTTAAGTCACGGGGGATCCACTGAAGCTTTCTTT

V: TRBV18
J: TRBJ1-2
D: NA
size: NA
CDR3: CASSPLDSNYGYTF
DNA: TGTGCCAGCTCACCTTTGGACAGCAACTATGGCTACACCTTC

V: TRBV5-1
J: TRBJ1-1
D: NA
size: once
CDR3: CASSQGDLNTEAFF
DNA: TGCGCCAGCAGCCAGGGTGATCTGAACACTGAAGCTTTCTTT

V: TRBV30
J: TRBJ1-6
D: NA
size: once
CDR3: CAWSPLKTLHF
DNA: TGTGCCTGGAGCCCCCTTAAAACCCTCCACTTT